These 22 T cell receptor beta chains originate from one sample sequenced in a study of blood T cell repertoires in COVID-19. TCRdb's table, derived via immunoSEQ multiplex PCR, lists solely in-frame clones and lacks some. Found here are tens of thousands of clones, roughly 90% of them singletons; the top ten hold roughly 13%. Source material: peripheral blood. The receptors shown here come from a human donor in a cohort sampled during active COVID-19.

The chain couples TRBV3-1 (or the pseudogene TRBV3-2) to TRBJ1-5; D is unclear. The CDR3 covers 14 residues. CDR1 LGHDT and CDR2 YNNKEL come from the germline V gene (reference sequence). Trimming removed 5 bases from V and 8 bases from J, with 16 bases in between. CDR3 DNA sequence: TGTGCCAGCAGCTCGGACGGACTAACCGAGCCCCAGCATTTT. It is translated as CASSSDGLTEPQHF.

The chain joins TRBV7-9 to TRBJ2-1, with TRBD2 matching over 13 bases. With V trimmed by 5 bases and J by 8 bases, 6 bases remained unmatched. The CDR3 extends over 15 amino acids. The germline V gene has CDR1 SEHNR and CDR2 FQNEAQ (reference sequence). CDR3 loop: CASSAGTSGEDEQFF. DNA of the CDR3: TGTGCCAGCAGCGCCGGGACTAGCGGGGAGGATGAGCAGTTCTTC. Full variable domain (rest looked up from reference TRBV7-9 and TRBJ2-1): DTGVSQNPRHKITKRGQNVTFRCDPISEHNRLYWYRQTLGQGPEFLTYFQNEAQLEKSRLLSDRFSAERPKGSFSTLEIQRTEQGDSAMYLCASSAGTSGEDEQFFGPGTRLTVL.

This clone was seen just once. The chain employs TRBV18 and TRBJ2-1; D is possibly TRBD2 (6 bases). The ends were cut back, 1 base at V and 6 bases at J, with 13 bases in the middle. The CDR3 sequence is 15 residues long. CDR1 is KGHSH and CDR2 is LQKENI in the germline V gene. The CDR3 loop is CASSPRRAAINEQFF. The CDR3 DNA is TGTGCCAGCTCACCACGGAGGGCAGCTATCAATGAGCAGTTCTTC.

This clone appeared a single time. This sequence joins TRBV7-2 and TRBJ2-6; 8 bases agree with TRBD1. J was trimmed by 6 bases and V by 7 bases; bases with no gene match: 2. The CDR3 length is 13 residues. CDR1 and CDR2 from the germline V gene are SGHTA and FQGNSA. The CDR3: CASKTGAANVLTF. CDR3 DNA sequence: TGTGCCAGCAAGACAGGGGCGGCCAACGTCCTGACTTTC.

V is TRBV11-2 and J is TRBJ1-4; perhaps TRBD1 as D (6 bases). CDR3 length equals 15 residues. Trimming cost V 6 bases and J 6 bases, with 17 bases left between them. Germline V gene data show CDR1 as SGHAT and CDR2 as FQNNGV. In DNA form, the CDR3 reads TGTGCCAGCAGGCACACAGGGACGTTTGATGAAAAACTGTTTTTT. It translates to CASRHTGTFDEKLFF. The variable domain in full, completed from reference TRBV11-2 and TRBJ1-4, reads EAGVAQSPRYKIIEKRQSVAFWCNPISGHATLYWYQQILGQGPKLLIQFQNNGVVDDSQLPKDRFSAERLKGVDSTLKIQPAKLEDSAVYLCASRHTGTFDEKLFFGSGTQLSVL.

The gene calls are TRBV19 and TRBJ1-5; possible D gene TRBD1, 5 bases. With 5 bases removed from V and 3 bases from J, the gap between germline ends came to 17 bases. Germline V gene sequence: CDR1 LNHDA, CDR2 SQIVND (reference sequence). The CDR3 sequence is 16 residues long. CDR3 nucleotide sequence: TGTGCCAGTAGTCAACCCCTCCGCAGGGCCAATCAGCCCCAGCATTTT. As protein: CASSQPLRRANQPQHF.

CDR3 sequence reads: CSVEAARVGEQYF. CDR3 DNA: TGCAGCGTTGAGGCAGCTCGGGTGGGCGAGCAGTACTTC. This rearrangement joins TRBV29-1 to TRBJ2-7; D gene unclear. V was shortened by 3 bases and J by 6 bases, with 15 bases between the two germline ends. Germline assignment: CDR1 SQVTM and CDR2 ANQGSEA. CDR3 length: 13 residues.

This chain connects TRBV10-1 to TRBJ1-6; D is possibly TRBD1 (5 bases). Deletions cut 7 bases from V and 7 bases from J, with 20 bases between. Germline CDR1 WNHNN, CDR2 SYGVQD (reference sequence). The CDR3 totals 16 residues. The CDR3 coding sequence is TGCGCCAGCAACCCAGGGTCACTGGGAGGGAATTCACCCCTCCACTTT. This gives the protein CASNPGSLGGNSPLHF.

This clone was picked up one time. The V call is TRBV29-1, the J call TRBJ2-7; perhaps TRBD2 as D (5 bases). The CDR3 is 14 amino acids. V lost 3 bases and J 5 bases, leaving 17 bases between the germline ends. Germline V gene sequence: CDR1 SQVTM, CDR2 ANQGSEA. The CDR3: CSVDRYGRRDEQYF. In nucleotides, the CDR3 is TGCAGCGTTGATAGATACGGACGGCGGGACGAGCAGTACTTC.

This rearrangement joins TRBV12-5 to TRBJ2-7; D is ambiguous. V was cut by 3 bases and J by 3 bases, with 6 bases left in between. The CDR3 has 12 residues. CDR1 and CDR2 (germline): LGHNT, FRNRAP. CDR3 amino acids: CASGLRVYEQYF. The CDR3 nucleotides are TGTGCTAGTGGTTTACGGGTCTACGAGCAGTACTTC.

The rearrangement uses TRBV30 and TRBJ2-1; possibly TRBD1 for D (5 bases). The germline gives CDR1 GTSNPN, CDR2 SVGIG (reference sequence). V was cut by 6 bases and J by 6 bases, with 21 bases left in between. This CDR3 has 15 amino acids. CDR3 nucleotides: TGTGCCTGTCTCCTTCAGAGTAGGGGTCGCAATGAGCAGTTCTTC. It is translated as CACLLQSRGRNEQFF.

This chain links TRBV9 with TRBJ1-3, with D unresolved. The V gene's germline CDR1 is SGDLS and CDR2 YYNGEE. V lost 4 bases, J lost 1 base, and 15 bases lay in between. The CDR3 has 16 residues. This CDR3 reads CASSPQREGSGNTIYF. CDR3 DNA sequence: TGTGCCAGCAGCCCCCAACGAGAGGGATCTGGAAACACCATATATTTT.

The chain joins TRBV12-3 or TRBV12-4 to TRBJ2-5, with D hard to call. The CDR3 totals 11 residues. Trimming left V 3 bases short and J 5 bases short, with 4 bases between. In DNA, the CDR3 is TGTGCCAGCAGTTTTGAGGAGACCCAGTACTTC. As protein: CASSFEETQYF.

The V call is TRBV6-2 or TRBV6-3, the J call TRBJ1-5; no clear D gene. V lost 2 bases and J lost 0, with 23 bases in between. Per the germline V gene, CDR1 is MNHEY and CDR2 is SVGEGT. The CDR3 loop spans 20 amino acids. CDR3 nucleotides: TGTGCCAGCAGTTACCCCCCCGGGAAAGGTGGGGTATATAGCAATCAGCCCCAGCATTTT. Protein: CASSYPPGKGGVYSNQPQHF.

This clone was detected once. The chain carries TRBV27 and TRBJ2-7; tentative D call: TRBD1 (5 bases). The V gene lost 0 bases and the J gene lost 5 bases, with 14 bases spanning the gap. Germline-derived CDR1 and CDR2 are MNHEY and SMNVEV (reference sequence). CDR3 length: 15 amino acids. The CDR3 nucleotides read TGTGCCAGCAGTTTATCTGCAGGGATCCTAAACGAGCAGTACTTC. Protein product: CASSLSAGILNEQYF.

The gene calls are TRBV19 and TRBJ2-7, with D maybe TRBD2 (5 bases). V lost 1 base to trimming and J lost 2 bases, with 6 bases between them. Per the germline V gene, CDR1 is LNHDA and CDR2 is SQIVND (reference sequence). This CDR3 spans 13 amino acids. The CDR3: CASSIATTYEQYF. The DNA for the CDR3 is TGTGCCAGTAGTATAGCGACTACCTACGAGCAGTACTTC.

The gene calls are TRBV5-6 and TRBJ1-5; D unclear. V was trimmed by 0 bases and J by 0 bases, leaving 13 bases between them. Germline loops: CDR1 SGHDT, CDR2 YYEEEE. This CDR3 has 17 residues. The CDR3 DNA reads as TGTGCCAGCAGCTTGGATCGGGGATCGTTTAGCAATCAGCCCCAGCATTTT. This gives the protein CASSLDRGSFSNQPQHF.

This chain joins TRBV7-9 and TRBJ1-5, with D maybe TRBD1 (5 bases). Trimming stripped 1 base from V and 7 bases from J, with 14 bases between. CDR3 length equals 15 residues. The germline gives CDR1 SEHNR, CDR2 FQNEAQ (reference sequence). DNA of the CDR3: TGTGCCAGCAGCTTAGAGGCAGGGCCATGGCAGCCCCAGCATTTT. Its translation: CASSLEAGPWQPQHF.

This chain uses TRBV7-2 with TRBJ1-1, with D tentatively TRBD1 (6 bases). Deletions cut 1 base from V and 1 base from J, with 10 bases between. The V gene's germline CDR1 is SGHTA and CDR2 FQGNSA. CDR3 length: 15 residues. The DNA of the CDR3 is TGTGCCAGCAGCTTAGTTGGGGGGGCGAACACTGAAGCTTTCTTT. It translates to CASSLVGGANTEAFF. Full variable domain (rest looked up from reference TRBV7-2 and TRBJ1-1): GAGVSQSPSNKVTEKGKDVELRCDPISGHTALYWYRQSLGQGLEFLIYFQGNSAPDKSGLPSDRFSAERTGGSVSTLTIQRTQQEDSAVYLCASSLVGGANTEAFFGQGTRLTVV.

This rearrangement joins TRBV2 to TRBJ1-2, with D unclear. Germline CDR1 reads SNHLY; CDR2 reads FYNNEI. The CDR3 length is 11 residues. The V end lost 7 bases, the J end lost 2 bases, and 5 bases lay between the germline ends. CDR3 amino acids: CASKENYGYTF. CDR3 bases: TGTGCCAGCAAAGAGAACTATGGCTACACCTTC.

The rearrangement joins TRBV19 to TRBJ1-5; TRBD1 matches 8 bases. Germline V gives CDR1 LNHDA, CDR2 SQIVND (reference sequence). The J segment lost 2 bases and the V segment lost 8 bases, leaving 8 bases of the junction unmatched. This CDR3 contains 15 residues. CDR3 region: CASGTTGVGNQPQHF. In DNA form, the CDR3 reads TGTGCCAGTGGAACGACAGGGGTCGGCAATCAGCCCCAGCATTTT.

The chain recombines TRBV19 with TRBJ1-2; weak D call: TRBD1 (5 bases). Germline values: CDR1 LNHDA, CDR2 SQIVND (reference sequence). V was clipped by 0 bases and J by 8 bases, with 19 bases between them. The CDR3 extends over 16 amino acids. The CDR3 sequence: CASSIELFGAAYGYTF. The CDR3 coding sequence is TGTGCCAGTAGTATAGAGCTATTTGGGGCGGCGTACGGCTACACCTTC.